These 19 T cell receptor beta chains came from one sample sequenced in a study of response to subunit inactivated influenza vaccine. TCRdb used MiXCR to reprocess the RT-PCR reads, holding one entry per CDR3 protein. The sample carries 600,000 to 700,000 distinct CDR3 sequences, less than 15% recorded once. The source material was PBMCs from blood, sampled roughly 15 days before vaccination. The source of these receptors is a man aged 50-60 years who received an inactivated influenza vaccine.

Comments on this clonotype: Sequence at one end of the junction differs from germline and may be a read error. The rearrangement joins TRBV4-2 to TRBJ2-7; 9 nucleotides match TRBD2. From germline, CDR1 is LGHNA and CDR2 YNFKEQ. CDR3 length equals 17 residues. The CDR3 spells CASSQNGASGTSYEQSF. CDR3 sequence (DNA): TGTGCCAGCAGCCAAAACGGGGCTAGCGGGACTTCCTACGAGCAGTCCTTC.

This clonotype was found a few times. This chain joins TRBV28 and TRBJ2-2; D is possibly TRBD1 or TRBD2 (5 bases each). The V gene's germline CDR1 is MDHEN and CDR2 SYDVKM. Trimming shortened V by 6 bases and J by 1 base, and 12 bases separated the two germline ends. The CDR3 length is 15 residues. CDR3 sequence reads: CASRAGSLNTGELFF. In nucleotides, the CDR3 is TGTGCCAGCAGAGCAGGGAGCCTGAACACCGGGGAGCTGTTTTTT.

The chain carries TRBV19 and TRBJ2-3; no reliable D call. This CDR3 region has 12 residues. Trimming shortened V by 3 bases and J by 6 bases, and 7 bases separated the two germline ends. The V gene's germline CDR1 is LNHDA and CDR2 SQIVND (reference sequence). The CDR3 region is CASSMLGDTQYF. The CDR3 nucleotides are TGTGCCAGTAGTATGTTGGGGGATACGCAGTATTTT.

The chain uses TRBV28 and TRBJ2-2; D remains unclear. The CDR3 has 14 amino acids. The germline V and J ends were trimmed by 4 bases and 5 bases, with 11 bases remaining between them. Germline lookup yields CDR1 MDHEN and CDR2 SYDVKM. CDR3 bases: TGTGCCAGCAGTTCGAACACGCTTACCGGGGAGCTGTTTTTT. It yields the protein CASSSNTLTGELFF.

In its sample, this clonotype was seen a few times. This rearrangement joins TRBV5-1 to TRBJ2-1, with no clear D. Germline V gene lookup returns CDR1 SGHRS and CDR2 YFSETQ. V dropped 1 base and J dropped 11 bases, with 7 bases sitting between them. The CDR3 has 11 residues. The DNA for the CDR3 is TGCGCCAGCAGCTTGCGAGAGAAGCAGTTCTTC. Translated: CASSLREKQFF.

This chain joins TRBV5-5 and TRBJ2-4; unclear D gene. This CDR3 contains 14 residues. V lost 7 bases, J lost 0 bases, and 11 bases lay in between. Germline assignment: CDR1 SGHKS and CDR2 YYEKEE (reference sequence). The CDR3 region is CASSAALAKNIQYF. Here the CDR3 DNA reads TGTGCCAGCTCCGCGGCCTTAGCCAAAAACATTCAGTACTTC. Complete variable domain (other parts from reference TRBV5-5 and TRBJ2-4): DAGVTQSPTHLIKTRGQQVTLRCSPISGHKSVSWYQQVLGQGPQFIFQYYEKEERGRGNFPDRFSARQFPNYSSELNVNALLLGDSALYLCASSAALAKNIQYFGAGTRLSVL.

The chain links TRBV2 to TRBJ2-1; a possible D gene is TRBD1 (5 bases). Trimming left V 7 bases short and J 3 bases short, with 10 bases between. This CDR3 has 13 residues. Looked up from germline, CDR1 is SNHLY and CDR2 is FYNNEI. The CDR3 DNA reads as TGTGCCAGCATCGCGACAGACTACAATGAGCAGTTCTTC. The encoded protein is CASIATDYNEQFF.

The V and J genes are TRBV5-1 and TRBJ2-5; D might be TRBD2 (5 bases). The V gene's germline CDR1 is SGHRS and CDR2 YFSETQ. This CDR3 is built from 14 residues. Trimming shortened V by 4 bases and J by 1 base, and 11 bases separated the two germline ends. The CDR3 region has the DNA TGCGCCAGCAGCCCGGGAAGTTTCCAAGAGACCCAGTACTTC. Translation gives CASSPGSFQETQYF.

This chain connects TRBV7-2 to TRBJ2-3, with D possibly being TRBD1 or TRBD2 (5 bases each). The V gene's germline CDR1 is SGHTA and CDR2 FQGNSA. The CDR3 has 15 residues. Trimming took off 5 bases at V and 4 bases at J, with 16 bases between the two ends. The DNA of the CDR3 is TGTGCCAGCAGCCCACCGGGGCGGCGGGCAGATACGCAGTATTTT. It codes for CASSPPGRRADTQYF.

In this sample, this clonotype turned up once. At one of its ends the junction is not consistent with the germline gene, which may arise from a read error. The rearrangement links TRBV7-7 to TRBJ2-5; either TRBD1 or TRBD2 may supply D (6 bases each). The CDR3 is 15 residues long. Germline CDR1 is SSHAT and CDR2 is FNYEAQ (reference sequence). The CDR3 here is CASRRAEGGEESQYF. In DNA form, the CDR3 reads TGTGCTAGCAGACGTGCGGAGGGGGGAGAAGAGAGCCAGTACTTC.

The chain uses TRBV20-1 and TRBJ2-5; D perhaps matches TRBD1 (6 bases). CDR3 length equals 12 residues. Germline V lookup: CDR1 DFQATT, CDR2 SNEGSKA (reference sequence). V lost 5 bases to trimming and J lost 2 bases, with 9 bases between them. CDR3 loop: CSAVQGQETQYF. Written as DNA, the CDR3 is TGCAGTGCTGTTCAGGGGCAAGAGACCCAGTACTTC.

In DNA, the CDR3 is TGCAGTGCTACAGCGGGGGGGAGCACCGGGGAGCTGTTTTTT. It translates to CSATAGGSTGELFF. The chain links TRBV20-1 to TRBJ2-2, with 10 bases lining up with TRBD2. The CDR3 totals 14 residues. V dropped 4 bases and J dropped 4; count of bases not matched to a gene: 3. Germline CDR1 reads DFQATT; CDR2 reads SNEGSKA (reference sequence).

This clonotype was picked up many times. This chain uses TRBV4-3 with TRBJ2-2; D not resolved. V was clipped by 0 bases and J by 5 bases, with 10 bases between them. Germline CDR1 and CDR2: LGHNA and YSLEER. The CDR3 sequence is 15 residues long. CDR3 nucleotides: TGCGCCAGCAGCCAAGATGGAGCCACGACCGGGGAGCTGTTTTTT. Translated: CASSQDGATTGELFF.

This clonotype turned up a few times. V is TRBV9 and J is TRBJ2-1; D unresolved. This CDR3 contains 20 residues. The V gene lost 4 bases and the J gene lost 0 bases, with 26 bases spanning the gap. CDR1 SGDLS and CDR2 YYNGEE come from the germline V gene. The CDR3 nucleotides read TGTGCCAGCAGCCATGGGCCCATACGACGGGCATCGAGCTCCTACAATGAGCAGTTCTTC. This codes for CASSHGPIRRASSSYNEQFF. Variable domain in full (rest from reference TRBV9 and TRBJ2-1): DSGVTQTPKHLITATGQRVTLRCSPRSGDLSVYWYQQSLDQGLQFLIQYYNGEERAKGNILERFSAQQFPDLHSELNLSSLELGDSALYFCASSHGPIRRASSSYNEQFFGPGTRLTVL.

This clonotype turned up a few times. The V and J genes are TRBV5-1 and TRBJ1-1; 7 bases fit TRBD1. Germline V gives CDR1 SGHRS, CDR2 YFSETQ. The V segment lost 5 bases and the J segment 6 bases; nucleotides outside the gene matches: 7. CDR3 length: 13 residues. CDR3 sequence (DNA): TGCGCCAGCAGGTTCAGGGGGGACTCTGAAGCTTTCTTT. Its translation: CASRFRGDSEAFF.

This clonotype has more than one count but fewer than ten. This sequence joins TRBV7-7 and TRBJ2-7; TRBD2 aligns across 7 bases. Per the germline V gene, CDR1 is SSHAT and CDR2 is FNYEAQ (reference sequence). The CDR3 extends over 15 amino acids. V lost 1 base to trimming and J lost 1 base; unmatched junction nucleotides: 4. The CDR3 bases are TGTGCCAGCAGCTTAGGTATGGGAGGGTCCTACGAGCAGTACTTC. Protein: CASSLGMGGSYEQYF.

The V call is TRBV19, the J call TRBJ1-5, with TRBD1 matching 9 bases. J lost 3 bases, V lost 5 bases, and 8 bases had no gene match. Germline V gene sequence: CDR1 LNHDA, CDR2 SQIVND (reference sequence). This CDR3 comprises 16 residues. CDR3 DNA: TGTGCCAGTAGTCCCCGAGGACAGGGGAACAATCAGCCCCAGCATTTT. It translates to CASSPRGQGNNQPQHF.

This clonotype came up a few times. J is TRBJ1-4 and V is TRBV29-1; D gene unclear. This CDR3 is built from 13 residues. The germline gives CDR1 SQVTM, CDR2 ANQGSEA. Trimming left V 4 bases short and J 10 bases short, with 16 bases between. CDR3 DNA: TGCAGCGTTGCGGGGATGGGGAGCGGAAAACTGTTTTTT. This gives the protein CSVAGMGSGKLFF.

This clonotype has only a few counts. The chain joins TRBV12-3 or TRBV12-4 to TRBJ1-1; a weak D match, TRBD1 (6 bases). V was shortened by 2 bases and J by 4 bases, with 11 bases between the two germline ends. The CDR3 is 14 residues long. This chain's CDR3 is CASSLMGARTEAFF. CDR3 bases: TGTGCCAGCAGTTTAATGGGGGCGCGCACTGAAGCTTTCTTT.